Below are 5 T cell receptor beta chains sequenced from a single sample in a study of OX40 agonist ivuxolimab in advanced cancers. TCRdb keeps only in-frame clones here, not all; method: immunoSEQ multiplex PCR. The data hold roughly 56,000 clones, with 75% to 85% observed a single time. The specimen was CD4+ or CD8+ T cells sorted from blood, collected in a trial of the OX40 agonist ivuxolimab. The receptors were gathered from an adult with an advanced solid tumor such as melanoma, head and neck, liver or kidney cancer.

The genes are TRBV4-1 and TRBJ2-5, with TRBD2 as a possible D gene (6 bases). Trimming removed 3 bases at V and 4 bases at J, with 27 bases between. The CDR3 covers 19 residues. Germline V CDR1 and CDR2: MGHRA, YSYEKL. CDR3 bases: TGCGCCAGCAGCCATGCCCAATTCTCAGGGAATCAGGGAGGAGAGACCCAGTACTTC. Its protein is CASSHAQFSGNQGGETQYF.

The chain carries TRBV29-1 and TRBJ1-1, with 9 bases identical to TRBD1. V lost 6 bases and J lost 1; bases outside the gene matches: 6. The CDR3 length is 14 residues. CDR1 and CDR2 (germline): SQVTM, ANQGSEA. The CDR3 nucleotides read TGCAGCGTCCGAGGGGGACAGGGGAACACTGAAGCTTTCTTT. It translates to CSVRGGQGNTEAFF.

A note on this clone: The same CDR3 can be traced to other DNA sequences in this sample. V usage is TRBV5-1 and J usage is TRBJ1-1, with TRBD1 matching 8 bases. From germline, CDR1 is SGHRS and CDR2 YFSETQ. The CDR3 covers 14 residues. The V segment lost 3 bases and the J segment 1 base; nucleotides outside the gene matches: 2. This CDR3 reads CASSSGTGNTEAFF. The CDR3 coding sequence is TGCGCCAGCAGCTCAGGGACAGGGAACACTGAAGCTTTCTTT.

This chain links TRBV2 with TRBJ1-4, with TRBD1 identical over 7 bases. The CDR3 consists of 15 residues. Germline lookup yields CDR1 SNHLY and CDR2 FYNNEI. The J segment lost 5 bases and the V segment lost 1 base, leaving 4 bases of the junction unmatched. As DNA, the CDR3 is TGTGCCAGCAGTGAAGAAGAGACAGGGAATGAAAAACTGTTTTTT. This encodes CASSEEETGNEKLFF.

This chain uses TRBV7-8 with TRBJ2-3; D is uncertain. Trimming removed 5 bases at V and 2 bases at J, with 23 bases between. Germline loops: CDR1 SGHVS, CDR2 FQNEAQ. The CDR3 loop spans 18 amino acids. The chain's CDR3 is CASSRIRVPTTPTDTQYF. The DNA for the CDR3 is TGTGCCAGCAGCCGAATCCGTGTGCCGACCACCCCCACAGATACGCAGTATTTT. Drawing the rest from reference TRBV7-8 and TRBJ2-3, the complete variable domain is GAGVSQSPRYKVAKRGQDVALRCDPISGHVSLFWYQQALGQGPEFLTYFQNEAQLDKSGLPSDRFFAERPEGSVSTLKIQRTQQEDSAVYLCASSRIRVPTTPTDTQYFGPGTRLTVL.